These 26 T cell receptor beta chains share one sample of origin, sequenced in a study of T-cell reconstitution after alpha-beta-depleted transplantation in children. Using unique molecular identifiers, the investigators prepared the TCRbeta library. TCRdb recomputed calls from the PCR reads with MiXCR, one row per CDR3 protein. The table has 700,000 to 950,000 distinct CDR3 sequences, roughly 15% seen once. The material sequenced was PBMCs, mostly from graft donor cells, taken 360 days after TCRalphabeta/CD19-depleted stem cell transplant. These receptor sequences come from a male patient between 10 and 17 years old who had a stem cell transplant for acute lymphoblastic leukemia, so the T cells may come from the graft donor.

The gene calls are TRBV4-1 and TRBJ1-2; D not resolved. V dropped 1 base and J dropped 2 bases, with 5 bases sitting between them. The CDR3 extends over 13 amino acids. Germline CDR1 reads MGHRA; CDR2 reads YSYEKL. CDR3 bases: TGCGCCAGCAGCCAAGTAGTGAACTATGGCTACACCTTC. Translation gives CASSQVVNYGYTF.

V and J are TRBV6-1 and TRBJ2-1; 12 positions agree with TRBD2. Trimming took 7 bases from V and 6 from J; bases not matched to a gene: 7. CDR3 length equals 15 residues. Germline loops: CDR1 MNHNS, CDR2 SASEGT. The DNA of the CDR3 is TGTGCCAGCAACGAACTAGCGGGAGGCCCCAATGAGCAGTTCTTC. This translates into CASNELAGGPNEQFF.

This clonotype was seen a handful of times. CDR3 sequence (DNA): TGTGCCAGCAGTCCGCTCGGGACCCAGCTGTTTTTT. Amino acid sequence: CASSPLGTQLFF. This chain links TRBV27 with TRBJ2-2; D tentatively fits TRBD1 or TRBD2 (5 bases each). Germline-derived CDR1 and CDR2 are MNHEY and SMNVEV (reference sequence). CDR3 length: 12 residues. V was pared by 5 bases and J by 12 bases, with 13 bases between.

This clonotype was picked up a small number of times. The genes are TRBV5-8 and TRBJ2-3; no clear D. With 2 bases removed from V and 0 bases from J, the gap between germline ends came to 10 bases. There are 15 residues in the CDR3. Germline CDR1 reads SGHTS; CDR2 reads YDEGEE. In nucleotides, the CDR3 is TGTGCCAGCAGCTTAGGCACGTTCAGCACAGATACGCAGTATTTT. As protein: CASSLGTFSTDTQYF. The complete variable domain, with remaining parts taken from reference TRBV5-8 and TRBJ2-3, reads EAGVTQSPTHLIKTRGQQATLRCSPISGHTSVYWYQQALGLGLQFLLWYDEGEERNRGNFPPRFSGRQFPNYSSELNVNALELEDSALYLCASSLGTFSTDTQYFGPGTRLTVL.

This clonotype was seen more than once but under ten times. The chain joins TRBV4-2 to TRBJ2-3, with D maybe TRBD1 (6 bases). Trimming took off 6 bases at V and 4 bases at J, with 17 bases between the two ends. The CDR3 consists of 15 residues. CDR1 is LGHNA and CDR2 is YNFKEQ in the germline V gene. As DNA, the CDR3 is TGTGCCAGCAGGCTGACAGGAACCGTCGCAGATACGCAGTATTTT. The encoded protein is CASRLTGTVADTQYF.

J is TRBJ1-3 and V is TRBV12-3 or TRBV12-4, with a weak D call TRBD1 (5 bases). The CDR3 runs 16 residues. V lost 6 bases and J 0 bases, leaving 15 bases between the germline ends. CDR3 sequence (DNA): TGTGCCAGCAGCCCTAACGTGGGGGTCTCTGGAAACACCATATATTTT. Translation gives CASSPNVGVSGNTIYF.

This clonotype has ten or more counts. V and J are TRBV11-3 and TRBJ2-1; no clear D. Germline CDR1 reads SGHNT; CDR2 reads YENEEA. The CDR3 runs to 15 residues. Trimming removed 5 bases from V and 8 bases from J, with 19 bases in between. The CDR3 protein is CASSPEASQVHEQFF. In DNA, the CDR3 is TGTGCCAGCAGCCCAGAGGCCAGTCAGGTCCATGAGCAGTTCTTC.

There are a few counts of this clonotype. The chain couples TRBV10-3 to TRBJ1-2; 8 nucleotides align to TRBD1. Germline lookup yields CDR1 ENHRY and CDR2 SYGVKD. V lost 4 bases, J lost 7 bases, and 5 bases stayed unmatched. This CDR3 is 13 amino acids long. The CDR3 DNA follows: TGTGCCATCAGTGGGGGGACAGGTCCTGGCTACACCTTC. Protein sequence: CAISGGTGPGYTF.

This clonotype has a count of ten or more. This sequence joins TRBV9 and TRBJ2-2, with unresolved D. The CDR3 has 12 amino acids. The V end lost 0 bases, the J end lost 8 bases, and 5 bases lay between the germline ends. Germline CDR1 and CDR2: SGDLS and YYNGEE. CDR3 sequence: CASSVGEGELFF. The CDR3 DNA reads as TGTGCCAGCAGCGTAGGTGAAGGGGAGCTGTTTTTT.

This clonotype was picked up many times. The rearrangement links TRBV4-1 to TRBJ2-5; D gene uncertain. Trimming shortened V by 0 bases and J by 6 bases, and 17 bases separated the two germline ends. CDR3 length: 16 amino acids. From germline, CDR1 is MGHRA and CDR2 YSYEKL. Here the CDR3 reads CASSQEVRKSQKTQYF. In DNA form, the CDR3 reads TGCGCCAGCAGCCAAGAAGTCAGAAAATCTCAGAAGACCCAGTACTTC.

The CDR3 DNA sequence: TGTGCCAGCAGCCACCCCCATAAGAACACTGAAGCTTTCTTT. The encoded protein is CASSHPHKNTEAFF. This chain joins TRBV7-6 and TRBJ1-1; D is undetermined. V lost 5 bases to trimming and J lost 1 base, with 11 bases between them. Germline CDR1 is SGHVS and CDR2 is FNYEAQ. The CDR3 has 14 amino acids.

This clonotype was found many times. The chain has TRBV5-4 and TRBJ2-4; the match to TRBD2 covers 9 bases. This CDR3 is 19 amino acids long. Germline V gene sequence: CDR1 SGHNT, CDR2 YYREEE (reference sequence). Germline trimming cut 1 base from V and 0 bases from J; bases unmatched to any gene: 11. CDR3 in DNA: TGTGCCAGCAGCTTGCGTTCTAGCGGGGAATTCCTAGCCAAAAACATTCAGTACTTC. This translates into CASSLRSSGEFLAKNIQYF. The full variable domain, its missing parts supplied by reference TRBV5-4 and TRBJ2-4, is ETGVTQSPTHLIKTRGQQVTLRCSSQSGHNTVSWYQQALGQGPQFIFQYYREEENGRGNFPPRFSGLQFPNYSSELNVNALELDDSALYLCASSLRSSGEFLAKNIQYFGAGTRLSVL.

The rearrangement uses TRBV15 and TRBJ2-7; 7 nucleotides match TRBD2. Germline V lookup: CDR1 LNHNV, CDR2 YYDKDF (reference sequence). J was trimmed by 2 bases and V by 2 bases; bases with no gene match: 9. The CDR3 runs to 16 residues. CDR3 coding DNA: TGTGCCACCAGCAGACCCCGACCGGGGAGGGCCTACGAGCAGTACTTC. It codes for CATSRPRPGRAYEQYF.

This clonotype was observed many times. CDR3 DNA: TGTGCCAGCAGCACCGGGACGAAAAACATTCAGTACTTC. It codes for CASSTGTKNIQYF. The chain carries TRBV5-6 and TRBJ2-4, with D perhaps matching TRBD1 or TRBD2 (5 bases each). CDR3 length: 13 residues. Germline CDR1 SGHDT, CDR2 YYEEEE. V lost 4 bases and J 4 bases, leaving 9 bases between the germline ends. The variable domain in full, with the rest retrieved from reference TRBV5-6 and TRBJ2-4, is DAGVTQSPTHLIKTRGQQVTLRCSPKSGHDTVSWYQQALGQGPQFIFQYYEEEERQRGNFPDRFSGHQFPNYSSELNVNALLLGDSALYLCASSTGTKNIQYFGAGTRLSVL.

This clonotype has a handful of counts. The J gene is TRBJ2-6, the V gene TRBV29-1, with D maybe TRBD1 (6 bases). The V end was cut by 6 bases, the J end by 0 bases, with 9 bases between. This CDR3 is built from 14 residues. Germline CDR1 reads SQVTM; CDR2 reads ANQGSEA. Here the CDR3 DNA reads TGCAGCGTGGACAGTCTCTCTGGGGCCAACGTCCTGACTTTC. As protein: CSVDSLSGANVLTF. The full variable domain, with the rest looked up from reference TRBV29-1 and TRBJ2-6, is SAVISQKPSRDICQRGTSLTIQCQVDSQVTMMFWYRQQPGQSLTLIATANQGSEATYESGFVIDKFPISRPNLTFSTLTVSNMSPEDSSIYLCSVDSLSGANVLTFGAGSRLTVL.

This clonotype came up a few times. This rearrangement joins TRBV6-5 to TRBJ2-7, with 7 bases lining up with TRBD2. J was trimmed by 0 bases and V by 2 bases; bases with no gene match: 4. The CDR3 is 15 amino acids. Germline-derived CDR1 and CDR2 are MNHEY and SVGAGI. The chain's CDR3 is CASSYRTSVSYEQYF. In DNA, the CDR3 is TGTGCCAGCAGTTACCGTACTAGCGTCTCCTACGAGCAGTACTTC.

The CDR3 DNA follows: TGTGCCAGCACCCCGGGACCCACAGATACGCAGTATTTT. This translates into CASTPGPTDTQYF. The chain joins TRBV21-1 to TRBJ2-3; the D segment call TRBD1 is taken from the table without a DNA check. TRBV21-1 is deemed a pseudogene. CDR3 length: 13 amino acids.

CDR3 bases: TGTGCCAGCAGTGTAGGCTTCCAGACCTACGAGCAGTACTTC. Protein sequence: CASSVGFQTYEQYF. The chain has TRBV6-1 and TRBJ2-7; D gene uncertain. Between the trimmed V and J ends, which lost 4 bases and 2 bases, there was a span of 12 bases. The CDR3 runs 14 residues. Germline V gene sequence: CDR1 MNHNS, CDR2 SASEGT.

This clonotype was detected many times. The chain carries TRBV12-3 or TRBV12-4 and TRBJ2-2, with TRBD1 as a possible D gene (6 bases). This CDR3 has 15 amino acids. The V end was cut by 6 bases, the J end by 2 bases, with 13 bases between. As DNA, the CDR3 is TGTGCCAGCAGCCACCAGGGGCTTAACACCGGGGAGCTGTTTTTT. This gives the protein CASSHQGLNTGELFF.

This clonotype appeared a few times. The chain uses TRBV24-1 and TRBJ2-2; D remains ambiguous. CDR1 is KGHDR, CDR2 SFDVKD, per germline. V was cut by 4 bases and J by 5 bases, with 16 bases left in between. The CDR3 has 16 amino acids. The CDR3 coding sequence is TGTGCCACCAGTGAACGTACTCTGGTTAGAACCGGGGAGCTGTTTTTT. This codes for CATSERTLVRTGELFF.

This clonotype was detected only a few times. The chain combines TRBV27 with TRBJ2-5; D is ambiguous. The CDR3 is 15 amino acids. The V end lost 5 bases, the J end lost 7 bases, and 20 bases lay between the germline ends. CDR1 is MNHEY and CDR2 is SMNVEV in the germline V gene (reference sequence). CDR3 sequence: CASSPRSHRFGTQYF. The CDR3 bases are TGTGCCAGCAGTCCGAGGAGTCACCGTTTCGGGACCCAGTACTTC.

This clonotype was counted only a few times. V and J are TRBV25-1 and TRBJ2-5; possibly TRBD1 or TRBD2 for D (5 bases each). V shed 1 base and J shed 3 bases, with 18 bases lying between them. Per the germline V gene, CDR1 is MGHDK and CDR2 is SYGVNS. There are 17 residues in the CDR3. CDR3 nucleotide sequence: TGTGCCAGCAGTGAATGGGACGCCCCAATACCCGAAGAGACCCAGTACTTC. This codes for CASSEWDAPIPEETQYF.

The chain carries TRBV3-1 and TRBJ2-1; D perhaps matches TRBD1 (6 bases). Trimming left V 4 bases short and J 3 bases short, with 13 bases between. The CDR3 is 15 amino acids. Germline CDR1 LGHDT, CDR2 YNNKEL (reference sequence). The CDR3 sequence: CASSPLTGLYNEQFF. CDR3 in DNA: TGTGCCAGCAGCCCACTGACAGGACTCTACAATGAGCAGTTCTTC.

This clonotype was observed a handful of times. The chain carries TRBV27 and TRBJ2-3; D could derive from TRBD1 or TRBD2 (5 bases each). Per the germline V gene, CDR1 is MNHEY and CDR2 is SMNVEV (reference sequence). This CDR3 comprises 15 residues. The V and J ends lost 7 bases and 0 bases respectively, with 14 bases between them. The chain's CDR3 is CASTFWDGSTDTQYF. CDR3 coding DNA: TGTGCCAGCACCTTCTGGGACGGAAGCACAGATACGCAGTATTTT.

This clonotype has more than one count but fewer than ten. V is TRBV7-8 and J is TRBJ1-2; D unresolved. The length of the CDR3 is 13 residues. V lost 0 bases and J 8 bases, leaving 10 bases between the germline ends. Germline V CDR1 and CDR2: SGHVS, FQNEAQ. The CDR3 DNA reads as TGTGCCAGCAGCTTAGCAGGTTCTGTCGGCTACACCTTC. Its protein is CASSLAGSVGYTF.

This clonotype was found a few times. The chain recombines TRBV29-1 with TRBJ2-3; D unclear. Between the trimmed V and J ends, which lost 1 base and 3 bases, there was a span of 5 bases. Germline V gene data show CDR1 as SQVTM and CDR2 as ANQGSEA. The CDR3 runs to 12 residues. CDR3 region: CSVEVATDTQYF. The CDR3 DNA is TGCAGCGTTGAAGTGGCTACAGATACGCAGTATTTT.